This entry lists 11 T cell receptor beta chains sequenced from one sample in a study of blood T cell repertoires in COVID-19 (dated by TCRdb to the early 2020s). The method was the immunoSEQ multiplex PCR assay. This is the immuneACCESS table as TCRdb keeps it, with only in-frame sequences that have V and J called. A part of the clones is gone; compared with another copy, unresolved V genes explain less than half, and the rest is unexplained. The sample records more than 95,000 clones, just over 85% of which are singletons. The ten largest clones add up to roughly 13% of the sample. The material sequenced was peripheral blood. Receptor source: an older woman in a cohort sampled during active or convalescent COVID-19.

The rearrangement joins TRBV5-1 to TRBJ2-3; TRBD2 agrees at 9 bases. The ends lost 0 bases at V and 8 bases at J; junction bases unmatched: 10. CDR1 and CDR2 (germline): SGHRS, YFSETQ. There are 16 residues in the CDR3. The CDR3 nucleotides read TGCGCCAGCAGCTTGGAGCCAGCGGGAGGCTCCCGTACGCAGTATTTT. Its protein is CASSLEPAGGSRTQYF.

The V and J genes are TRBV27 and TRBJ2-2, with 13 bases aligning to TRBD2. The CDR3 length is 18 residues. Losses at the gene ends were 3 bases for V and 4 bases for J; bases not matched to a gene: 8. Looked up from germline, CDR1 is MNHEY and CDR2 is SMNVEV (reference sequence). CDR3 sequence (DNA): TGTGCCAGCAGTTTCCGACTAGCGGGGGGCCGGGGCACCGGGGAGCTGTTTTTT. The encoded protein is CASSFRLAGGRGTGELFF.

This clone was recorded a few times. V gene TRBV10-3 combines with J gene TRBJ2-5; 7 bases are shared with TRBD2. CDR3 length: 13 residues. Germline V CDR1 and CDR2: ENHRY, SYGVKD. The ends lost 5 bases at V and 4 bases at J; junction bases unmatched: 4. Here the CDR3 reads CAISPRGRETQYF. CDR3 DNA sequence: TGTGCCATCAGTCCGCGGGGGAGAGAGACCCAGTACTTC.

The rearrangement links TRBV4-2 to TRBJ2-2, with D perhaps TRBD2 (6 bases). Germline V gives CDR1 LGHNA, CDR2 YNFKEQ. The CDR3 spans 17 residues. The V end lost 1 base, the J end lost 0 bases, and 12 bases lay between the germline ends. CDR3 protein: CASSQGPAGTNTGELFF. The CDR3 region has the DNA TGTGCCAGCAGCCAAGGGCCGGCGGGGACGAACACCGGGGAGCTGTTTTTT.

V is TRBV5-4 and J is TRBJ2-3; TRBD2 matches 8 bases. The CDR3 runs to 15 residues. Germline loops: CDR1 SGHNT, CDR2 YYREEE (reference sequence). J gave up 3 bases and V 5 bases, and 8 bases lay outside the gene matches. The CDR3 spells CASSKPGLGTDTQYF. CDR3 nucleotides: TGTGCCAGCAGTAAACCGGGACTAGGGACAGATACGCAGTATTTT.

The genes are TRBV27 and TRBJ2-7; 7 nucleotides align to TRBD2. The V and J ends lost 0 bases and 6 bases, in that order; junction bases with no gene match: 2. The germline CDR1 and CDR2 sequences are MNHEY and SMNVEV (reference sequence). The CDR3 is 13 amino acids. The CDR3 spells CASSLSGGSEQYF. The CDR3 bases are TGTGCCAGCAGTTTATCGGGAGGGAGCGAGCAGTACTTC.

This clone was detected once. The chain employs TRBV6-2 or TRBV6-3 and TRBJ1-4; TRBD1 aligns across 9 bases. V lost 5 bases, J lost 8 bases, and 9 bases stayed unmatched. The germline V gene has CDR1 MNHEY and CDR2 SVGEGT. The CDR3 spans 15 residues. This chain's CDR3 is CASSQHRQGGEKLFF. The CDR3 region has the DNA TGTGCCAGCAGTCAACACCGACAGGGGGGCGAAAAACTGTTTTTT.

The chain has TRBV19 and TRBJ2-7, with TRBD2 matching 11 bases. The CDR3 contains 15 residues. CDR1 and CDR2 from the germline V gene are LNHDA and SQIVND (reference sequence). V gave up 6 bases and J gave up 3 bases; unmatched junction bases: 7. The DNA of the CDR3 is TGTGCCAGTAGCTTGGGACTAGCGGACCTCTACGAGCAGTACTTC. Its protein is CASSLGLADLYEQYF.

This clone has only a few counts. J is TRBJ1-1 and V is TRBV24-1, with D perhaps TRBD1 (6 bases). The germline gives CDR1 KGHDR, CDR2 SFDVKD. The V gene lost 3 bases and the J gene lost 1 base, with 14 bases spanning the gap. This CDR3 region has 16 residues. In DNA form, the CDR3 reads TGTGCCACCAGTGATGCAGGGGAGCTGTGGAACACTGAAGCTTTCTTT. Its protein product is CATSDAGELWNTEAFF.

The V gene is TRBV14, the J gene TRBJ2-1; D not certain. CDR1 and CDR2 (germline): SGHDN, FVKESK. Trimming took off 1 base at V and 8 bases at J, with 12 bases between the two ends. This CDR3 comprises 14 residues. DNA of the CDR3: TGTGCCAGCAGCCAAGGAAAGCTAACCTATGAGCAGTTCTTC. Its protein product is CASSQGKLTYEQFF.

The V call is TRBV7-2, the J call TRBJ1-6, with D hard to call. This CDR3 contains 13 residues. The germline V gene encodes CDR1 SGHTA and CDR2 FQGNSA. The V end lost 7 bases, the J end lost 9 bases, and 13 bases lay between the germline ends. CDR3 sequence: CASNLGTGSPLHF. CDR3 nucleotides: TGTGCCAGCAACTTGGGTACGGGTTCACCCCTCCACTTT.